Detailed here is one T cell receptor beta chain. Its antigen remains undetermined. It has no much larger one-base neighbor in the sample; base qualities were not kept. The protocol used for the library was the immunoSEQ multiplex PCR assay. TCR beta CDR3 sequencing was performed on DNA from the cultured, isolated CD4+ T cells. Under the source paper's analysis protocol: Non-productive TCR sequences were removed and reads were trimmed to the CDR3 region, keeping CDR3s of at least 7 amino acids. Antigen-specific clonotypes were identified using the MANAFEST web app by comparison of expansion in peptide wells against reference cultures. Positive clones required FDR<0.05 expansion versus reference and all other wells, odds ratio above 5, and frequency above 0.1% in two replicate wells. Cross-reactive clonotypes were defined as significantly expanded in SARS-CoV-2 spike wells and in at least one common cold coronavirus spike condition. Levenshtein distance calculated with the stringdist R package was used to assess CDR3 similarity, and unrooted trees were constructed with ape in R 3.6.1. TCRdb retrieved this table from immuneACCESS and kept in-frame rearrangements only. Not all clones are present; in checked studies, unresolved V genes account for under half, and no reason is known for the remainder. The V and J calls and clone size are taken from that table; D and trimming were inferred from the DNA. This sample gives 20,000 to 30,000 clones in total; around 63% of them show up just once. The ten largest account for around 8.2% of the sample.

The data originate from a study of vaccination effects on CD4 cells after COVID-19 (dated by TCRdb to the early 2020s). In terms of the full investigation: Across the study, the median time from the second dose to post-vaccine sampling was 72 days (range 14 to 241). Altogether, about 10 COVID-19 convalescent patients and a few SARS-CoV-2-naive healthy vaccine recipients made up the full study. In both COVID-19 convalescent patients and infection-naive vaccine recipients, the study compared SARS-CoV-2 spike-specific CD4+ TCR repertoires from before mRNA vaccination with those from after it. Cultures from other donors in the study were sequenced with the Oncomine TCR Beta short-read assay on an Illumina iSeq 100.

To identify antigen-specific CD4+ T cell clonotypes by their expansion, the ViraFEST assay first stimulated PBMC with viral peptide pools and then applied TCR sequencing. After approximately eleven days of culture, CD4+ T cells were isolated with the EasySep CD4+ T cell isolation kit. Each participant got two doses of an mRNA SARS-CoV-2 vaccine, either BNT162b2 or mRNA-1273. Negative nucleocapsid antibody results before and after vaccination confirmed that the healthy vaccine recipients had no prior SARS-CoV-2 infection. Approximately 2 million PBMC per well were cultured in IMDM with around 5% human AB serum, around 10 IU/ml IL-2 and gentamicin, plus 10 ug/ml peptides. On days 3 and 7, half of the culture medium was replaced with fresh IL-2-containing medium. Unless noted otherwise, every peptide stimulation condition was grown in triplicate wells. PBMC were separated from whole blood using Ficoll-Paque Plus gradient centrifugation and were then either cryopreserved at -140C or used fresh. Overlapping peptide pools spanned the spike proteins of SARS-CoV-2 and the common cold coronaviruses HCoV-NL63, HCoV-OC43 and HCoV-229E. Genomic DNA was extracted from cultured CD4+ T cells with the QIAamp micro DNA kit.

Sequences MNHNY (CDR1) and SVGAGI (CDR2) are obtained from the germline V gene (reference sequence). Its CDR3 holds 14 amino acids, cysteine through phenylalanine. CDR3 DNA is the only sequence kept; it has 42 bases, read in frame from the first base. V gives up 5 bases and J gives up 4 bases, and the segment between their germline ends measures 14 bases. The investigation overall reported the following: In healthy vaccine recipients, vaccine-induced clones were almost all SARS-CoV-2 mono-reactive, with only 1 of 255 cross-reactive with common cold coronaviruses. Only a small number of convalescent patients were included, and no early post-infection timepoints were available, which limited the study. Marked clonal contraction was observed in both infection-induced and vaccine-induced clones at late post-vaccination timepoints, consistent with waning T cell responses.

This receptor was taken from a human donor who received a COVID-19 vaccine. The starting material was CD4+ T cells from PBMCs cultured with SARS-CoV-2 spike peptides, obtained after COVID-19 vaccination. Read against the paper, the sample's cell subset or site label means: SARS-CoV-2 spike overlapping peptide pool stimulation. The sequence is built from TRBV6-6 and TRBJ1-1; TRBD1 could be the D gene, as 5 bases match. DNA sequence: TGTGCCAGCAGTCCCCGGACCGGGGGCACTGAAGCTTTCTTT. Its translation reads: CASSPRTGGTEAFF.